This is a list of T cell receptor beta chains from one sample in a study of blood T cell repertoires in COVID-19. Sequenced by immunoSEQ multiplex PCR; TCRdb stores in-frame clones only, minus some. The table has approximately 100,000 clones, 80% to 90% seen once; the top ten hold roughly 4.2%. The material sequenced was peripheral blood. The receptor set was obtained from a human donor with COVID-19, enrolled during active disease. The donor label of this sample is uncertain. CDR3s include the opening cysteine and the closing phenylalanine or tryptophan. A D gene is named only where the DNA matches it firmly. Part of the rows lack a size; the others show once, few, many or a class for expanded clones.

d_gene: TRBD1
j_gene: TRBJ2-1
v_gene: TRBV5-1
abundance: -
CDR3nt: TGCGCCAGCAGCTTGGCCGGGACAGGGCACTACAATGAGCAGTTCTTC
CDR3aa: CASSLAGTGHYNEQFF

d_gene: TRBD2
j_gene: TRBJ2-5
v_gene: TRBV19
abundance: -
CDR3nt: TGTGCCAGTAGTTCCGACGGCGCACTAGCGGGGGATGAGACCCAGTACTTC
CDR3aa: CASSSDGALAGDETQYF

d_gene: -
j_gene: TRBJ1-4
v_gene: TRBV4-2
abundance: -
CDR3nt: TGTGCCAGCAGCCAAGAAAGGGGGACAACTGATGAAAAACTGTTTTTT
CDR3aa: CASSQERGTTDEKLFF

d_gene: -
j_gene: TRBJ2-2
v_gene: TRBV19
abundance: -
CDR3nt: TGTGCCAGTATAAGCGAGGTCCCCGGGGAGCTGTTTTTT
CDR3aa: CASISEVPGELFF

d_gene: -
j_gene: TRBJ2-1
v_gene: TRBV5-4
abundance: -
CDR3nt: TGTGCCAGCAGCTTGAGGCTAGTCTCAAATGAGCAGTTCTTC
CDR3aa: CASSLRLVSNEQFF

d_gene: TRBD2
j_gene: TRBJ2-3
v_gene: TRBV9
abundance: -
CDR3nt: TGTGCCAGCAGCGCGATTAGCGGGGGCACAGATACGCAGTATTTT
CDR3aa: CASSAISGGTDTQYF

d_gene: -
j_gene: TRBJ2-5
v_gene: TRBV5-1
abundance: -
CDR3nt: TGCGCCAGCACCCGAGGTCAGGGAGAGACCCAGTACTTC
CDR3aa: CASTRGQGETQYF

d_gene: TRBD1
j_gene: TRBJ1-2
v_gene: TRBV18
abundance: -
CDR3nt: TGTGCCAGCTCACCCGGACAGGATTCAGGGTATGGCTACACCTTC
CDR3aa: CASSPGQDSGYGYTF

d_gene: TRBD2
j_gene: TRBJ2-1
v_gene: TRBV11-3
abundance: -
CDR3nt: TGTGCCAGCAGCTTGACTGGACTAGCGGGAGAAAGGCAGTTCTTC
CDR3aa: CASSLTGLAGERQFF

d_gene: -
j_gene: TRBJ1-1
v_gene: TRBV3-1/TRBV3-2
abundance: -
CDR3nt: TGTGCCAGCAGCCAACAGGGAAGGGGAACTGAAGCTTTCTTT
CDR3aa: CASSQQGRGTEAFF

d_gene: -
j_gene: TRBJ1-1
v_gene: TRBV5-1
abundance: few
CDR3nt: TGCGCCAGCAGCCTAGACCTGAACACTGAAGCTTTCTTT
CDR3aa: CASSLDLNTEAFF

d_gene: -
j_gene: TRBJ1-4
v_gene: TRBV2
abundance: -
CDR3nt: TGTGCCAGCAGTGCGCCGGGGGGGGCTAATGAAAAACTGTTTTTT
CDR3aa: CASSAPGGANEKLFF

d_gene: -
j_gene: TRBJ1-6
v_gene: TRBV5-1
abundance: once
CDR3nt: TGCGCCAGCAGCTCAGGGAATTCACCCCTCCACTTT
CDR3aa: CASSSGNSPLHF

d_gene: -
j_gene: TRBJ1-2
v_gene: TRBV9
abundance: once
CDR3nt: TGTGCCAGCAGCGTAGTAGGGGATTCGGGCTACACCTTC
CDR3aa: CASSVVGDSGYTF

d_gene: -
j_gene: TRBJ2-1
v_gene: TRBV12-3/TRBV12-4
abundance: -
CDR3nt: TGTGCCAGCAGGGCGGGACCGTTCGGGGAGCAGTTCTTC
CDR3aa: CASRAGPFGEQFF

d_gene: -
j_gene: TRBJ1-6
v_gene: TRBV5-1
abundance: -
CDR3nt: TGCGCCAGCAGCTTGGCGGGCAGGGAAAGATCACCCCTCCACTTT
CDR3aa: CASSLAGRERSPLHF

d_gene: -
j_gene: TRBJ2-1
v_gene: TRBV27
abundance: -
CDR3nt: TGTGCCAGCAGAGCGGCTTACAATGAGCAGTTCTTC
CDR3aa: CASRAAYNEQFF